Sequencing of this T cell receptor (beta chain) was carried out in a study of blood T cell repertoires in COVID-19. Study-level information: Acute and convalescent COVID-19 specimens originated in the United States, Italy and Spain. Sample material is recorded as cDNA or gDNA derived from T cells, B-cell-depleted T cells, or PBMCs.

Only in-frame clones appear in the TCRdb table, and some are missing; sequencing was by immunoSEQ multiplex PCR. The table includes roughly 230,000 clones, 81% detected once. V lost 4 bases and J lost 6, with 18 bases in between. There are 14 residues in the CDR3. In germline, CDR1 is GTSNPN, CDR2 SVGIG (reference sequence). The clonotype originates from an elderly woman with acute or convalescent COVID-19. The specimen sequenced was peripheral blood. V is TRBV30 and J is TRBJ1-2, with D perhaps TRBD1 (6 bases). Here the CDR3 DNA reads TGTGCCTGGACATTGGTGCGGGGGCTAGATGGCTACACCTTC. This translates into CAWTLVRGLDGYTF.